The 29 T cell receptor beta chains below were found in one sample sequenced in a study of OX40 agonist ivuxolimab in advanced cancers. Assay used: immunoSEQ multiplex PCR; TCRdb lists only in-frame clones, some missing. The sample includes roughly 120,000 clones, around 92% seen only once; the top ten take under 0.85%. Here the sequenced sample was CD4+ or CD8+ T cells sorted from blood, taken in a trial of the OX40 agonist ivuxolimab. The receptors stem from an adult with an advanced solid tumor such as melanoma, head and neck, liver or kidney cancer.

The V and J genes are TRBV4-2 and TRBJ2-1, with 9 positions matching TRBD2. The CDR3 consists of 16 residues. Germline-derived CDR1 and CDR2 are LGHNA and YNFKEQ. V was pared by 0 bases and J by 6 bases, with 6 bases of the junction left unmatched. The CDR3 here is CASSQDGGLAANEQFF. CDR3 nucleotides: TGTGCCAGCAGCCAAGACGGGGGACTAGCCGCCAATGAGCAGTTCTTC.

The V call is TRBV5-1, the J call TRBJ2-2; the D is unclear. This CDR3 region has 16 residues. Germline-derived CDR1 and CDR2 are SGHRS and YFSETQ. V shed 1 base and J shed 0 bases, with 10 bases lying between them. The CDR3 region has the DNA TGCGCCAGCAGCTTGTCTGCCAGCTCGAACACCGGGGAGCTGTTTTTT. Protein product: CASSLSASSNTGELFF.

This sequence joins TRBV7-9 and TRBJ2-1, with unresolved D. Germline V gene lookup returns CDR1 SEHNR and CDR2 FQNEAQ (reference sequence). The CDR3 sequence is 15 residues long. Trimming removed 5 bases at V and 5 bases at J, with 16 bases between. The CDR3, as DNA: TGTGCCAGCAGCAGCACCCACCCCCCCCACAATGAGCAGTTCTTC. It translates to CASSSTHPPHNEQFF.

The V and J genes are TRBV7-3 and TRBJ2-2, with 11 bases matching TRBD2. V shed 2 bases, J shed 10 bases, and the junction held 6 bases outside the gene matches. The CDR3 consists of 15 residues. CDR1 SGHTA and CDR2 FQGTGA come from the germline V gene. The CDR3 nucleotides are TGTGCCAGCAGCTTAGGGACTAGCGGACTCAAGGAGCTGTTTTTT. Protein product: CASSLGTSGLKELFF.

This sequence joins TRBV10-3 and TRBJ2-1; 9 positions match TRBD1. The germline CDR1 and CDR2 sequences are ENHRY and SYGVKD. This CDR3 is built from 16 residues. The V segment lost 8 bases and the J segment 2 bases; nucleotides outside the gene matches: 10. The CDR3 DNA is TGTGCCATCGGGGGCAAACAGGGGGCAACCTACAATGAGCAGTTCTTC. It codes for CAIGGKQGATYNEQFF.

This rearrangement joins TRBV4-3 to TRBJ2-2, with D unclear. Germline V CDR1 and CDR2: LGHNA, YSLEER. With 2 bases removed from V and 1 base from J, the gap between germline ends came to 8 bases. The CDR3 extends over 15 amino acids. DNA for the CDR3: TGCGCCAGCAGCCAAAATGCGATGAACACCGGGGAGCTGTTTTTT. Residues: CASSQNAMNTGELFF.

The gene calls are TRBV11-3 and TRBJ2-5; D possibly corresponds to TRBD1 (5 bases). Germline assignment: CDR1 SGHNT and CDR2 YENEEA. The CDR3 runs to 15 residues. Trimming stripped 4 bases from V and 1 base from J, with 13 bases between. DNA of the CDR3: TGTGCCAGCAGCTCCGAGACAGCCTTCCAAGAGACCCAGTACTTC. Residues: CASSSETAFQETQYF.

This chain uses TRBV9 with TRBJ2-3; 8 nucleotides match TRBD1. V trimming: 3 bases; J trimming: 5 bases; junction bases outside the gene matches: 2. CDR3 length: 13 residues. CDR1 is SGDLS, CDR2 YYNGEE, per germline. CDR3 amino acids: CASSAGGEDTQYF. The CDR3 bases are TGTGCCAGCAGCGCAGGGGGCGAAGATACGCAGTATTTT.

This clone has just one count. The chain combines TRBV11-3 with TRBJ2-2; no clear D gene. Deletions cut 0 bases from V and 6 bases from J, with 5 bases between. CDR1 SGHNT and CDR2 YENEEA come from the germline V gene. CDR3 length: 13 amino acids. Written as DNA, the CDR3 is TGTGCCAGCAGCTTAGATACGGCCGGGGAGCTGTTTTTT. Its protein product is CASSLDTAGELFF.

The chain joins TRBV28 to TRBJ2-5; no definite D call. In germline, CDR1 is MDHEN, CDR2 SYDVKM. The CDR3 contains 12 residues. Trimming removed 6 bases at V and 3 bases at J, with 8 bases between. CDR3 residues: CASSPPEETQYF. The CDR3 DNA follows: TGTGCCAGCAGCCCGCCGGAAGAGACCCAGTACTTC.

The CDR3 nucleotides are TGTGCCAGCAGTTTTTCGACAGGGGGCGGCACTGAAGCTTTCTTT. As protein: CASSFSTGGGTEAFF. V gene TRBV6-5 combines with J gene TRBJ1-1; 10 positions match TRBD1. The trim removed 4 bases at V and 4 bases at J, leaving 6 bases unmatched. The CDR3 covers 15 residues. Germline V gives CDR1 MNHEY, CDR2 SVGAGI.

The chain has TRBV10-3 and TRBJ2-5; D is unclear. The CDR3 runs 16 residues. Germline CDR1 reads ENHRY; CDR2 reads SYGVKD. Trimming left V 0 bases short and J 2 bases short, with 13 bases between. DNA of the CDR3: TGTGCCATCAGTGAGTCCGCTAATACACTACAAGAGACCCAGTACTTC. Protein: CAISESANTLQETQYF.

The V call is TRBV28, the J call TRBJ2-7; D is unresolved. This CDR3 comprises 12 residues. V lost 5 bases and J lost 5, with 10 bases in between. Germline CDR1 is MDHEN and CDR2 is SYDVKM. CDR3 loop: CASSPAGHEQYF. For the CDR3, the DNA is TGTGCCAGCAGTCCCGCTGGACACGAGCAGTACTTC.

This chain uses TRBV5-4 with TRBJ2-3; 8 positions agree with TRBD1. The trim removed 0 bases at V and 4 bases at J, leaving 1 base unmatched. The CDR3 has 14 amino acids. The germline V gene encodes CDR1 SGHNT and CDR2 YYREEE (reference sequence). The CDR3 reads CASSLVQGADTQYF. The CDR3 DNA is TGTGCCAGCAGCTTGGTACAGGGGGCAGATACGCAGTATTTT.

This clone occurred once. V and J are TRBV7-9 and TRBJ1-4; D is perhaps TRBD1 (5 bases). The CDR3 has 16 residues. The V end lost 1 base, the J end lost 5 bases, and 14 bases lay between the germline ends. Germline V gene lookup returns CDR1 SEHNR and CDR2 FQNEAQ (reference sequence). The CDR3 coding sequence is TGTGCCAGCAGCTTAGGGGTCGCTCAGGGCAATGAAAAACTGTTTTTT. This gives the protein CASSLGVAQGNEKLFF.

The chain joins TRBV27 to TRBJ2-1, with 10 bases lining up with TRBD1. J was trimmed by 7 bases and V by 8 bases; bases with no gene match: 5. The germline V gene has CDR1 MNHEY and CDR2 SMNVEV (reference sequence). This CDR3 spans 13 amino acids. CDR3 loop: CASRQGASNEQFF. The CDR3 nucleotides are TGTGCCAGCCGACAGGGGGCGTCGAATGAGCAGTTCTTC.

This clone has a single count. This chain joins TRBV7-3 and TRBJ2-5; D perhaps matches TRBD2 (6 bases). The germline gives CDR1 SGHTA, CDR2 FQGTGA. V shed 2 bases and J shed 4 bases, with 8 bases lying between them. The CDR3 runs to 13 residues. The CDR3 loop is CASSLGGGETQYF. CDR3 bases: TGTGCCAGCAGCTTAGGGGGAGGAGAGACCCAGTACTTC.

Concerning this clone: The same CDR3 can be traced to other DNA sequences in this sample. The chain has TRBV28 and TRBJ2-2; D is undetermined. The CDR3 covers 12 residues. V lost 3 bases, J lost 1 base, and 0 bases lay in between. Germline lookup yields CDR1 MDHEN and CDR2 SYDVKM. As DNA, the CDR3 is TGTGCCAGCAGTTTGAACACCGGGGAGCTGTTTTTT. It is translated as CASSLNTGELFF.

The DNA for the CDR3 is TGTGCCAGCAGTGAGCGGTTTGGGGAAGCAGGGGGTAGAAATGAGCAGTTCTTC. Its translation is CASSERFGEAGGRNEQFF. The chain has TRBV6-1 and TRBJ2-1, with 7 bases identical to TRBD1. The CDR3 is 18 residues long. Germline V gives CDR1 MNHNS, CDR2 SASEGT. The junction had 18 bases not matched to a gene; V was cut back by 3 bases and J by 7 bases.

The rearrangement uses TRBV4-2 and TRBJ1-1; TRBD1 might be the D (6 bases). Per germline, CDR1 LGHNA and CDR2 YNFKEQ. V lost 0 bases, J lost 7 bases, and 9 bases lay in between. There are 13 residues in the CDR3. Here the CDR3 reads CASSQDPTGEAFF. As DNA, the CDR3 is TGTGCCAGCAGCCAAGATCCGACAGGTGAAGCTTTCTTT.

The chain uses TRBV7-9 and TRBJ2-1; D gene ambiguous. CDR1 is SEHNR and CDR2 is FQNEAQ in the germline V gene (reference sequence). The CDR3 runs to 14 residues. Deletions cut 5 bases from V and 1 base from J, with 9 bases between. CDR3 protein: CASSPMGSYNEQFF. In DNA form, the CDR3 reads TGTGCCAGCAGCCCGATGGGGTCCTACAATGAGCAGTTCTTC.

The chain links TRBV15 to TRBJ2-7; D gene unclear. The germline V and J ends were trimmed by 4 bases and 0 bases, with 13 bases remaining between them. The germline V gene has CDR1 LNHNV and CDR2 YYDKDF (reference sequence). The CDR3 sequence is 15 residues long. The CDR3 region is CATSNDYGISYEQYF. The CDR3 DNA is TGTGCCACCAGCAACGATTACGGCATCTCCTACGAGCAGTACTTC.

In its sample, this clone was seen a few times. This chain connects TRBV29-1 to TRBJ2-2; TRBD2 matches at 12 bases. J was trimmed by 5 bases and V by 3 bases; bases with no gene match: 4. Looked up from germline, CDR1 is SQVTM and CDR2 is ANQGSEA. The CDR3 consists of 15 residues. In DNA, the CDR3 is TGCAGCGTTGAGACTAGCGGGAGACAAACCGGGGAGCTGTTTTTT. Its protein is CSVETSGRQTGELFF.

The chain employs TRBV4-2 and TRBJ1-5; the D gene is possibly TRBD1 (5 bases). The CDR3 has 15 residues. V lost 2 bases and J 0 bases, leaving 8 bases between the germline ends. In germline, CDR1 is LGHNA, CDR2 YNFKEQ. In DNA form, the CDR3 reads TGTGCCAGCAGCCAAAACAGGTTTAGCAATCAGCCCCAGCATTTT. Amino acid sequence: CASSQNRFSNQPQHF.

V usage is TRBV19 and J usage is TRBJ2-5; 9 nucleotides match TRBD1. Germline trimming cut 5 bases from V and 2 bases from J; bases unmatched to any gene: 3. Germline CDR1 is LNHDA and CDR2 is SQIVND (reference sequence). The CDR3 consists of 14 residues. The CDR3 spells CASSYDRGQETQYF. The CDR3 nucleotides read TGTGCCAGTAGTTATGACAGGGGGCAAGAGACCCAGTACTTC. Complete variable domain (other parts from reference TRBV19 and TRBJ2-5): DGGITQSPKYLFRKEGQNVTLSCEQNLNHDAMYWYRQDPGQGLRLIYYSQIVNDFQKGDIAEGYSVSREKKESFPLTVTSAQKNPTAFYLCASSYDRGQETQYFGPGTRLLVL.

The rearrangement uses TRBV28 and TRBJ1-5, with D hard to call. Germline-derived CDR1 and CDR2 are MDHEN and SYDVKM. This CDR3 contains 14 residues. Trimming stripped 6 bases from V and 4 bases from J, with 13 bases between. CDR3 region: CASSPGAPNQPQHF. The CDR3, as DNA: TGTGCCAGCAGCCCCGGAGCCCCAAATCAGCCCCAGCATTTT.

The chain is built from TRBV25-1 and TRBJ1-1; no definite D call. CDR1 and CDR2 (germline): MGHDK, SYGVNS. The CDR3 has 14 residues. Trimming shortened V by 1 base and J by 4 bases, and 10 bases separated the two germline ends. CDR3 loop: CASSESRYGTEAFF. DNA of the CDR3: TGTGCCAGCAGTGAATCCCGCTACGGCACTGAAGCTTTCTTT.

This clone has a single count. The chain links TRBV14 to TRBJ2-2; D may be TRBD2 (5 bases). CDR1 and CDR2 (germline): SGHDN, FVKESK. The CDR3 covers 15 residues. Trimming took 6 bases from V and 0 from J, leaving 11 bases between them. The CDR3 DNA sequence: TGTGCCAGCAGGAACGGAGGCACGAACACCGGGGAGCTGTTTTTT. This codes for CASRNGGTNTGELFF.

The CDR3 region is CAISANRDRSEAFF. CDR3 coding DNA: TGTGCCATCAGTGCGAACCGGGACAGAAGTGAAGCTTTCTTT. This chain uses TRBV10-3 with TRBJ1-1; 7 positions match TRBD1. The CDR3 is made up of 14 amino acids. CDR1 is ENHRY and CDR2 is SYGVKD in the germline V gene. V gave up 4 bases and J gave up 7 bases; unmatched junction bases: 9.